Included here is one T cell receptor beta chain sequence, with context. Antigen unknown. This record comes from a study of OX40 agonist ivuxolimab in advanced cancers. Study overall: Hepatocellular carcinoma, melanoma, renal cell or head and neck cancer affected the dose-escalation patients. A male proportion of 82.7% was recorded, with mean age roughly 60 years and range roughly 23 to 79. Points from the study as a whole: In general, CD8+ T cells held more expanded clones than CD4+ did, on average. Relatively little clonal expansion, among the lowest observed, appeared in partial responders at 0.1-3.0 mg/kg.

Libraries were prepared by immunoSEQ multiplex PCR; TCRdb keeps only in-frame clonotypes and omits some of them. Among some 100,000 clones listed, just over 90% were seen once. This CDR3 comprises 15 residues. Trimming left V 0 bases short and J 10 bases short, with 17 bases between. Germline CDR1 is SGDLS and CDR2 is YYNGEE. The rearrangement joins TRBV9 to TRBJ2-1; D is possibly TRBD2 (5 bases). Material: CD4+ or CD8+ T cells sorted from blood, obtained in a trial of the OX40 agonist ivuxolimab. The sequence came from an adult with an advanced solid tumor such as melanoma, head and neck, liver or kidney cancer. The CDR3 DNA sequence: TGTGCCAGCAGCGTAGGGGTGGGGAGCGTTATAGAGCAGTTCTTC. Its protein product is CASSVGVGSVIEQFF.